This T cell receptor beta chain was recovered during a study of siplizumab effects on memory and regulatory T cells. General observations from the study: The alloreactive clones that mapped to unstimulated subsets made up only a minor fraction.

CDR3 size: 15 residues. V lost 4 bases and J lost 3, with 16 bases in between. CDR1 MGHRA and CDR2 YSYEKL come from the germline V gene. A word on this clone: Its antigen remains unknown.

Produced via immunoSEQ multiplex PCR; TCRdb's table is partial and in-frame only. The sample has around 100,000 clones, nearly 95% seen once; the top ten hold 0.3%. The sample was non-Treg CD4+ T cells sorted from blood. The chain has TRBV4-1 and TRBJ2-7; TRBD2 might be the D (5 bases). This sequence was found in a human donor in good health. The CDR3 reads CASSPAGNGVYEQYF. The CDR3 DNA follows: TGCGCCAGCAGCCCCGCAGGCAACGGGGTCTACGAGCAGTACTTC.